The 8 T cell receptor beta chains listed next were all sequenced from one sample in a study of blood T cell repertoires in COVID-19. The assay was immunoSEQ multiplex PCR, and TCRdb's table has in-frame clones only and misses some. The sample carries tens of thousands of clones, around 76% recorded once. The material sequenced was peripheral blood. The receptors were gathered from a man in his fifties with active or convalescent COVID-19.

The V and J genes are TRBV7-6 and TRBJ2-5; a weak D match, TRBD2 (6 bases). Germline V gene lookup returns CDR1 SGHVS and CDR2 FNYEAQ. The CDR3 sequence is 14 residues long. Trimming took off 5 bases at V and 1 base at J, with 11 bases between the two ends. The chain's CDR3 is CASSLAGPQETQYF. Here the CDR3 DNA reads TGTGCCAGCAGCCTCGCGGGGCCCCAAGAGACCCAGTACTTC. The complete variable domain, with remaining parts taken from reference TRBV7-6 and TRBJ2-5, reads GAGVSQSPRYKVTKRGQDVALRCDPISGHVSLYWYRQALGQGPEFLTYFNYEAQQDKSGLPNDRFSAERPEGSISTLTIQRTEQRDSAMYRCASSLAGPQETQYFGPGTRLLVL.

V is TRBV19 and J is TRBJ1-1, with D perhaps matching TRBD1 (5 bases). In germline, CDR1 is LNHDA, CDR2 SQIVND (reference sequence). The ends were cut back, 1 base at V and 3 bases at J, with 9 bases in the middle. The CDR3 is 14 residues long. The CDR3 region has the DNA TGTGCCAGTAGTATAGCAGGGTGGGACACTGAAGCTTTCTTT. It specifies CASSIAGWDTEAFF.

V gene TRBV7-2 combines with J gene TRBJ1-2, with a weak D call TRBD1 (5 bases). Trimming pared 5 bases from V and 6 bases from J, leaving 13 bases between. This CDR3 spans 13 amino acids. The V gene's germline CDR1 is SGHTA and CDR2 FQGNSA. The CDR3 coding sequence is TGTGCCAGCAGCCTAGTAGGGGCGGATGGCTACACCTTC. Protein sequence: CASSLVGADGYTF. Based on the CDR3 plus reference TRBV7-2 and TRBJ1-2, the full variable domain is GAGVSQSPSNKVTEKGKDVELRCDPISGHTALYWYRQSLGQGLEFLIYFQGNSAPDKSGLPSDRFSAERTGGSVSTLTIQRTQQEDSAVYLCASSLVGADGYTFGSGTRLTVV.

V gene TRBV6-2 or TRBV6-3 combines with J gene TRBJ2-1, with D possibly being TRBD2 (5 bases). This CDR3 contains 13 residues. Germline lookup yields CDR1 MNHEY and CDR2 SVGEGT. Trimming stripped 3 bases from V and 10 bases from J, with 13 bases between. The CDR3 reads CASSYTTTGEQFF. CDR3 sequence (DNA): TGTGCCAGCAGTTATACGACTACGGGGGAGCAGTTCTTC.

The chain uses TRBV12-3 or TRBV12-4 and TRBJ1-2, with 7 bases lining up with TRBD1. V gave up 8 bases and J gave up 3 bases; unmatched junction bases: 6. This CDR3 has 13 residues. The chain's CDR3 is CASSRDRDYGYTF. For the CDR3, the DNA is TGTGCCAGCTCGAGGGACAGAGACTATGGCTACACCTTC.

In the case of this clone: At one of its ends the junction is not consistent with the germline gene, which may arise from a read error. V usage is TRBV7-2 and J usage is TRBJ2-1; TRBD2 matches 16 bases. The CDR3 runs to 15 residues. The V gene's germline CDR1 is SGHTA and CDR2 FQGNSA. The CDR3 loop is CASSLGLAGGPIGVF. In DNA form, the CDR3 reads TGTGCCAGCAGCTTGGGACTAGCGGGAGGGCCGATTGGCGTCTTC.

This clone has a handful of counts. The chain joins TRBV28 to TRBJ1-2; TRBD1 matches 8 bases. J was trimmed by 8 bases and V by 10 bases; bases with no gene match: 12. Germline CDR1 is MDHEN and CDR2 is SYDVKM. The CDR3 spans 13 residues. CDR3 loop: CANRRDRLGGYTF. CDR3 bases: TGTGCCAACCGCCGGGACAGGTTGGGCGGCTACACCTTC.

This clone was observed many times. The chain joins TRBV5-1 to TRBJ2-5; no clear D. Germline V gene data show CDR1 as SGHRS and CDR2 as YFSETQ. The CDR3 has 14 residues. The V gene lost 1 base and the J gene lost 2 bases, with 9 bases spanning the gap. CDR3 DNA sequence: TGCGCCAGCAGCTTGAACGGTTTTCAAGAGACCCAGTACTTC. It yields the protein CASSLNGFQETQYF.